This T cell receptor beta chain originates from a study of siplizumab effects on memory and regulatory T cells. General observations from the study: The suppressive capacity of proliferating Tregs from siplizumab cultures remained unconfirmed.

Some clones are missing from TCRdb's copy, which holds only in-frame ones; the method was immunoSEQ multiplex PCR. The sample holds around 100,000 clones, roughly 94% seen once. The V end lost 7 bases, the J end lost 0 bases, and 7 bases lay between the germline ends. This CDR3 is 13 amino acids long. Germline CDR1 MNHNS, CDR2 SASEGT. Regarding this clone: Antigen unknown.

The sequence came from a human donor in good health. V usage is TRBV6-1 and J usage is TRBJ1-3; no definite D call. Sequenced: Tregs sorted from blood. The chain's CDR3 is CASKRASGNTIYF. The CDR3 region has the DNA TGTGCCAGCAAGAGGGCCTCTGGAAACACCATATATTTT.